Here is one T cell receptor beta chain with its context. The data stem from a study of T-cell reconstitution after alpha-beta-depleted transplantation in children. The library targeted TCRbeta and was prepared with unique molecular identifiers. TCRdb re-derived calls from the PCR reads in MiXCR, one entry per CDR3 protein. The repertoire holds 200,000 to 250,000 distinct CDR3 sequences, with under 13% as singletons. The CDR3 has 17 amino acids. The germline V and J ends were trimmed by 7 bases and 0 bases, with 19 bases remaining between them. The sequence was obtained from a child under two years old with acute myeloid leukemia, due to receive a stem cell transplant. This rearrangement joins TRBV23-1 to TRBJ1-5; D ambiguous. TRBV23-1 falls under the ORF class, with uncertain function. The sample in question was PBMCs, obtained before TCRalphabeta/CD19-depleted stem cell transplant. CDR3 sequence: CASTRNDGTYSNQPQHF. As DNA, the CDR3 is TGCGCCAGCACCCGCAACGACGGAACGTATAGCAATCAGCCCCAGCATTTT.